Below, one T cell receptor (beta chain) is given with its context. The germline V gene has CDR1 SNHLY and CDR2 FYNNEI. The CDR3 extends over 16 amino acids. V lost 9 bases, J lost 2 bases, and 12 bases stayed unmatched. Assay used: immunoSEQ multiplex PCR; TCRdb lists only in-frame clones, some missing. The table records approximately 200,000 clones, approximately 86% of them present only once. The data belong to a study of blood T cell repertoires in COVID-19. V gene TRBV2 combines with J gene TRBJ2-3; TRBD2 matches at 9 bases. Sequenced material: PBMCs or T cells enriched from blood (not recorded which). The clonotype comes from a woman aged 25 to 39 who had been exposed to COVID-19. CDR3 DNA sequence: TGTGCCAGTTATGGGGCGACTAGCGGCCACACAGATACGCAGTATTTT. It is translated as CASYGATSGHTDTQYF.